The 11 T cell receptor beta chains below all came from one sample that was sequenced in a study of T cell repertoires in cytomegalovirus infection. TCRdb re-called the reads with MiXCR, one entry per CDR3 protein. The table shows approximately 97,000 distinct CDR3 sequences, with approximately 15% occurring only once. Sequencing was performed on PBMCs. Receptors originate from a human donor in good health (CMV status not recorded). Some clones in this sample may be carry-over from other donors' samples.

This clonotype was observed at least ten times. The chain couples TRBV7-2 to TRBJ2-1; 8 bases agree with TRBD2. Germline CDR1 SGHTA, CDR2 FQGNSA. The CDR3 is 14 amino acids. V trimming: 7 bases; J trimming: 5 bases; junction bases outside the gene matches: 7. This CDR3 is CASTPGRGDNEQFF. Here the CDR3 DNA reads TGTGCCAGCACCCCAGGGCGGGGGGACAATGAGCAGTTCTTC.

This clonotype occurred a few times. The chain is built from TRBV5-1 and TRBJ2-5; 10 bases agree with TRBD2. The germline V gene encodes CDR1 SGHRS and CDR2 YFSETQ. This CDR3 is 15 amino acids long. J gave up 4 bases and V 1 base, and 4 bases lay outside the gene matches. CDR3 DNA sequence: TGCGCCAGCAGCTTGTCGTCTAGCGGGAGAGAGACCCAGTACTTC. Amino acid sequence: CASSLSSSGRETQYF.

This clonotype was recorded at least ten times. The CDR3, as DNA: TGTGCCAGCAGCTCTCGGACGGTTCTCTATGGCTACACCTTC. It is translated as CASSSRTVLYGYTF. The V gene is TRBV7-2, the J gene TRBJ1-2; D gene ambiguous. Trimming left V 4 bases short and J 4 bases short, with 13 bases between. The CDR3 covers 14 residues. Germline assignment: CDR1 SGHTA and CDR2 FQGNSA.

In its sample, this clonotype was seen many times. The rearrangement uses TRBV7-2 and TRBJ1-2; tentative D call: TRBD1 (5 bases). The CDR3 runs 14 residues. Germline CDR1 and CDR2: SGHTA and FQGNSA. Trimming cost V 4 bases and J 6 bases, with 15 bases left between them. CDR3 residues: CASSWDRRVHGYTF. CDR3 in DNA: TGTGCCAGCAGCTGGGACCGCAGGGTCCATGGCTACACCTTC.

This clonotype was picked up a small number of times. The chain uses TRBV28 and TRBJ1-2; D perhaps matches TRBD1 (5 bases). The CDR3 loop spans 14 amino acids. V was clipped by 2 bases and J by 0 bases, with 7 bases between them. CDR1 is MDHEN and CDR2 is SYDVKM in the germline V gene. CDR3 sequence: CASSLKGPNYGYTF. CDR3 DNA sequence: TGTGCCAGCAGTTTAAAGGGGCCTAACTATGGCTACACCTTC.

The chain has TRBV6-2 or TRBV6-3 and TRBJ2-1; D is unresolved. Germline V gives CDR1 MNHEY, CDR2 SVGEGT. There are 11 residues in the CDR3. Between the trimmed V and J ends, which lost 2 bases and 8 bases, there was a span of 4 bases. CDR3 region: CASSYPHEQFF. The DNA of the CDR3 is TGTGCCAGCAGTTACCCCCATGAGCAGTTCTTC.

This clonotype was seen repeatedly, ten times or more. The chain has TRBV7-2 and TRBJ2-1; D is perhaps TRBD1 or TRBD2 (5 bases each). This CDR3 has 13 residues. CDR1 and CDR2 (germline): SGHTA, FQGNSA. V lost 7 bases and J 4 bases, leaving 11 bases between the germline ends. Written as DNA, the CDR3 is TGTGCCAGCACCCCGGGACGGTACAATGAGCAGTTCTTC. Its translation: CASTPGRYNEQFF.

This clonotype was seen at least ten times. CDR3 loop: CASSLRSGQPQHF. The CDR3 nucleotides read TGTGCCAGCAGTTTAAGGTCCGGTCAGCCCCAGCATTTT. The chain has TRBV12-3 or TRBV12-4 and TRBJ1-5; D is unresolved. V lost 2 bases and J 6 bases, leaving 8 bases between the germline ends. The CDR3 is 13 residues long.

The sample holds many counts of this clonotype. This chain connects TRBV7-2 to TRBJ2-5; D may match TRBD1 or TRBD2 (5 bases each). The CDR3 extends over 14 amino acids. Germline V gives CDR1 SGHTA, CDR2 FQGNSA. Trimming pared 5 bases from V and 7 bases from J, leaving 17 bases between. CDR3: CASSPDGASRTQYF. CDR3 bases: TGTGCCAGCAGCCCCGACGGGGCGTCACGGACCCAGTACTTC.

The rearrangement joins TRBV20-1 to TRBJ2-5, with D unclear. This CDR3 region has 12 residues. Germline V gene lookup returns CDR1 DFQATT and CDR2 SNEGSKA (reference sequence). V lost 6 bases and J 2 bases, leaving 10 bases between the germline ends. The CDR3 region has the DNA TGCAGTGCAGACAAGGGACAAGAGACCCAGTACTTC. This sequence encodes CSADKGQETQYF.

About this clonotype itself: With a much larger clone just one base away, this may be a read error. The rearrangement uses TRBV7-6 and TRBJ2-2; D unclear. The CDR3 consists of 14 residues. CDR1 is SGHVS and CDR2 is FNYEAQ in the germline V gene. The CDR3 DNA is TGTGCCAGCAGCCAGGTGGGGAACGCCGGGGAGCTGTTTTTT. Protein product: CASSQVGNAGELFF.